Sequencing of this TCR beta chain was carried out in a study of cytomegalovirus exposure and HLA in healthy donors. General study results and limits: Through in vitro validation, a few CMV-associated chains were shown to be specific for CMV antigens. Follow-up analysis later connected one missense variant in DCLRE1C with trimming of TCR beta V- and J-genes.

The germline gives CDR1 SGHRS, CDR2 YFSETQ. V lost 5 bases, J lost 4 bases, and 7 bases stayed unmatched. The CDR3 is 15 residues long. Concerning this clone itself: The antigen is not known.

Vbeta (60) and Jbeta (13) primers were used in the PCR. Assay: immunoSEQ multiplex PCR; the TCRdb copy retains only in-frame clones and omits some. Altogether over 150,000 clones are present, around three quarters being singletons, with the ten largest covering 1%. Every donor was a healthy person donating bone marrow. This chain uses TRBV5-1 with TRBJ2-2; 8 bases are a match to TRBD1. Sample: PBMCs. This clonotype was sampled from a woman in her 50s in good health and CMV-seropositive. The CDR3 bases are TGCGCCAGCAGAGGTACAGGGGGTCTCACCGGGGAGCTGTTTTTT. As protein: CASRGTGGLTGELFF.